Listed below are T cell receptor beta chains from one sample, sequenced in a study of TIL therapy for anti-PD-1-resistant metastatic lung cancer. Here immunoSEQ multiplex PCR was the method, and the copy in TCRdb shows in-frame clones only, minus some. The sample records 45,000 to 60,000 clones, 79% being singletons. The sample in question was blood, obtained at baseline. All receptors derive from a woman aged 30-79 years with non-small cell lung cancer. Each CDR3 is given with its conserved first and last residue. A D gene is named only where the DNA matches it firmly. Only part of the rows carry a size: once, few, many, or a class if the clone is expanded.

DNA: TGCGCCACCAAGGATACATCTAACTATGGCTACACCTTC
CDR3: CATKDTSNYGYTF
J: TRBJ1-2
D: -
size: -
V: TRBV10-2

DNA: TGTGCCAGCAGCTTTGGACAGGGAGAGACCCAGTACTTC
CDR3: CASSFGQGETQYF
J: TRBJ2-5
D: TRBD1
size: -
V: TRBV11-2

DNA: TGTGCCAGTAGGGACAGGGTCAATAATTCACCCCTCCACTTT
CDR3: CASRDRVNNSPLHF
J: TRBJ1-6
D: TRBD1
size: -
V: TRBV19

DNA: TGTGCCAGCAGAACGTCTCACAATGAGCAGTTCTTC
CDR3: CASRTSHNEQFF
J: TRBJ2-1
D: -
size: -
V: TRBV6-5

DNA: TGTGCAGCAGGGGACTACAATGAGCAGTTCTTC
CDR3: CAAGDYNEQFF
J: TRBJ2-1
D: -
size: -
V: TRBV19

DNA: TGTGCCAGCAGCTTAGGAGGACAGGAGGGAGCGGAGCAGTACTTC
CDR3: CASSLGGQEGAEQYF
J: TRBJ2-7
D: -
size: -
V: TRBV11-3

DNA: TGCGCCAGCAGCTTACCGGACAGGGGGTCTGGAAACACCATATATTTT
CDR3: CASSLPDRGSGNTIYF
J: TRBJ1-3
D: TRBD1
size: -
V: TRBV5-1

DNA: TGTGCCAGCAACCCTAGCGGCTCCTACGAGCAGTACTTC
CDR3: CASNPSGSYEQYF
J: TRBJ2-7
D: TRBD2
size: -
V: TRBV25-1

DNA: TGTGCCAGCAGTCCACTGGTGACAGGGCTGGGCACTGAAGCTTTCTTT
CDR3: CASSPLVTGLGTEAFF
J: TRBJ1-1
D: TRBD1
size: -
V: TRBV27

DNA: TGTGCCAGCAGCCGAGGACGGACCACAGATACGCAGTATTTT
CDR3: CASSRGRTTDTQYF
J: TRBJ2-3
D: -
size: -
V: TRBV7-3

DNA: TGTGCCAGCTCGGGTAGCGGGGAGACCCAGTACTTC
CDR3: CASSGSGETQYF
J: TRBJ2-5
D: TRBD2
size: -
V: TRBV19

DNA: TGTGCCAGCAGCCCCTGGACAGGGGATCTGACCTATGGCTACACCTTC
CDR3: CASSPWTGDLTYGYTF
J: TRBJ1-2
D: TRBD1
size: -
V: TRBV5-6

DNA: TGTGCCAGCAGCGTATCGGGACAGGGTTGGACTGAAGCTTTCTTT
CDR3: CASSVSGQGWTEAFF
J: TRBJ1-1
D: TRBD1
size: once
V: TRBV9

DNA: TGTGCCAGCAGCTCACAGTACGGCCAGAGCTCCTACAATGAGCAGTTCTTC
CDR3: CASSSQYGQSSYNEQFF
J: TRBJ2-1
D: -
size: -
V: TRBV11-3

DNA: TGTGCCAGCGGTGGACTAGCTGAAGAGACCCAGTACTTC
CDR3: CASGGLAEETQYF
J: TRBJ2-5
D: TRBD2
size: -
V: TRBV6-1

DNA: TGTGCCAGCAGTGAATTCAGGGGGCCCTTCCCCTACGAGCAGTACTTC
CDR3: CASSEFRGPFPYEQYF
J: TRBJ2-7
D: TRBD1
size: once
V: TRBV6-1

DNA: TGTGCCAGCAGCCGGGGGACAGGGACCACAGATACGCAGTATTTT
CDR3: CASSRGTGTTDTQYF
J: TRBJ2-3
D: TRBD1
size: -
V: TRBV7-3

DNA: TGCGCCAGCAGCCGACAGGGTCAGAACACCGGGGAGCTGTTTTTT
CDR3: CASSRQGQNTGELFF
J: TRBJ2-2
D: TRBD1
size: -
V: TRBV5-1

DNA: TGTGCCAGCTCATCGGACAGGGACAACTACAATGAGCAGTTCTTC
CDR3: CASSSDRDNYNEQFF
J: TRBJ2-1
D: TRBD1
size: -
V: TRBV18

DNA: TGCGCCAGCAGCTTGGCCGGGACAGGGATAGAAAAACTGTTTTTT
CDR3: CASSLAGTGIEKLFF
J: TRBJ1-4
D: TRBD1
size: -
V: TRBV5-1

DNA: TGCAGCGTTGCAGTGGGAGGAGGAACCGGGGAGCTGTTTTTT
CDR3: CSVAVGGGTGELFF
J: TRBJ2-2
D: -
size: -
V: TRBV29-1

DNA: TGTGCCAGTAGTCCGGGACAGGGGCGAACTTATCAGCCCCAGCATTTT
CDR3: CASSPGQGRTYQPQHF
J: TRBJ1-5
D: TRBD1
size: -
V: TRBV19

DNA: TGTGCCTGGAGTGTACAGGCAGGGTATGGCTACACCTTC
CDR3: CAWSVQAGYGYTF
J: TRBJ1-2
D: -
size: -
V: TRBV30

DNA: TGTGCCAGCAGCTTATCGTCTAGCGGAGGGAGTGAGCAGTTCTTC
CDR3: CASSLSSSGGSEQFF
J: TRBJ2-1
D: TRBD2
size: -
V: TRBV11-2

DNA: TGTGCCAGCAGCTTGGCAGCGGGGAGTGAGCAGTTCTTC
CDR3: CASSLAAGSEQFF
J: TRBJ2-1
D: TRBD2
size: -
V: TRBV5-4

DNA: TGTGCCAGCAGCCCCGGACAGGGAGGAAACACCATATATTTT
CDR3: CASSPGQGGNTIYF
J: TRBJ1-3
D: TRBD1
size: -
V: TRBV6-1

DNA: TGTGCCAGCAGCCCCAGTGGGGGAGGCACTGAAGCTTTCTTT
CDR3: CASSPSGGGTEAFF
J: TRBJ1-1
D: -
size: -
V: TRBV7-9

DNA: TGTGCCAGCAGCCCATCGACAAGAAACTACGAGCAGTACTTC
CDR3: CASSPSTRNYEQYF
J: TRBJ2-7
D: -
size: -
V: TRBV7-2

DNA: TGTGCCAGCAGTAGAACAGGGACAGAGGGGGAGACCCAGTACTTC
CDR3: CASSRTGTEGETQYF
J: TRBJ2-5
D: TRBD1
size: -
V: TRBV6-5

DNA: TGCGCCAGCAGTGAGTCTGGGGGGGACACTGAAGCTTTCTTT
CDR3: CASSESGGDTEAFF
J: TRBJ1-1
D: -
size: few
V: TRBV10-1

DNA: TGTGCCAGTAGTACGGGGTTCTACGAGCAGTACTTC
CDR3: CASSTGFYEQYF
J: TRBJ2-7
D: -
size: -
V: TRBV19

DNA: TGTGCCAGCAGTTCCAACCGGGTCCTCAACTCTGGAAACACCATATATTTT
CDR3: CASSSNRVLNSGNTIYF
J: TRBJ1-3
D: -
size: -
V: TRBV28

DNA: TGTGCCAGCAGCCAAAGTCTTGGGGGCGTCTATGGCTACACCTTC
CDR3: CASSQSLGGVYGYTF
J: TRBJ1-2
D: -
size: -
V: TRBV9

DNA: TGCGCCAGCAGCCCGGGACAGGGGGAAGGGCAGTACTTC
CDR3: CASSPGQGEGQYF
J: TRBJ2-5
D: TRBD1
size: -
V: TRBV4-3

DNA: TGTGCCAGCAGCTTCCCGGGACAACTCACTGAAGCTTTCTTT
CDR3: CASSFPGQLTEAFF
J: TRBJ1-1
D: -
size: -
V: TRBV28

DNA: TGTGCCACCAGTTCAGGGCGGAACTATGGCTACACCTTC
CDR3: CATSSGRNYGYTF
J: TRBJ1-2
D: -
size: few
V: TRBV15

DNA: TGCGCCAGCAGCTTGGGGGGCTCGGGGTTTGCCTACGAGCAGTACTTC
CDR3: CASSLGGSGFAYEQYF
J: TRBJ2-7
D: -
size: -
V: TRBV5-1

DNA: TGTGCCAGCAGCCGCGGACAGGGGGCCGGTATGCAAAACACTGAAGCTTTCTTT
CDR3: CASSRGQGAGMQNTEAFF
J: TRBJ1-1
D: TRBD1
size: -
V: TRBV7-6

DNA: TGTGCCTGGGTCCAGGGTGGAGGCTATGGCTACACCTTC
CDR3: CAWVQGGGYGYTF
J: TRBJ1-2
D: -
size: -
V: TRBV30

DNA: TGTGCCAGCAGTCCCCCGACCGGGCCTGGAAACACCATATATTTT
CDR3: CASSPPTGPGNTIYF
J: TRBJ1-3
D: -
size: -
V: TRBV28

DNA: TGTGCCAGCAGCTCCGAAACACCGAGCTATGGCTACACCTTC
CDR3: CASSSETPSYGYTF
J: TRBJ1-2
D: -
size: -
V: TRBV7-9

DNA: TGTGCCACCAGCAGAGATCGGTCCAGAAACTATGGCTACACCTTC
CDR3: CATSRDRSRNYGYTF
J: TRBJ1-2
D: -
size: -
V: TRBV15

DNA: TGTGCCAGCAGGCAACAGGGGATTGGGACTGAAGCTTTCTTT
CDR3: CASRQQGIGTEAFF
J: TRBJ1-1
D: TRBD1
size: -
V: TRBV5-6

DNA: TGTGCCAGCAGTTCCCGAGCGGGGGGCTTCAATGAGCAGTTCTTC
CDR3: CASSSRAGGFNEQFF
J: TRBJ2-1
D: TRBD2
size: -
V: TRBV6-1

DNA: TGCGCCAGTGGGGGGGCAGGGATCCAAGAGACCCAGTACTTC
CDR3: CASGGAGIQETQYF
J: TRBJ2-5
D: -
size: -
V: TRBV10-2

DNA: TGTGCCAGCAGCCAACCGGGACAGGGGGCTCGGGGCGAGCAGTACTTC
CDR3: CASSQPGQGARGEQYF
J: TRBJ2-7
D: TRBD1
size: -
V: TRBV5-4

DNA: TGTGCCAGCAGCCAAGAGGGGCAGCAGAACACTGAAGCTTTCTTT
CDR3: CASSQEGQQNTEAFF
J: TRBJ1-1
D: -
size: few
V: TRBV4-2

DNA: TGTGCCATCAGTGATAGACAGGGTCGCAGTAGTCAGCCCCAGCATTTT
CDR3: CAISDRQGRSSQPQHF
J: TRBJ1-5
D: TRBD1
size: -
V: TRBV10-3

DNA: TGTGCCAGCAGCTTAGCTGGTAGGGGGCGCATGGGCTACACCTTC
CDR3: CASSLAGRGRMGYTF
J: TRBJ1-2
D: TRBD1
size: -
V: TRBV7-8

DNA: TGTGCCAGCAGCTTAGCGCAACAGTACGAGCAGTACTTC
CDR3: CASSLAQQYEQYF
J: TRBJ2-7
D: -
size: -
V: TRBV7-8

DNA: TGTGCCAGCAGCTTAGGCATCGACACATCCACAGATACGCAGTATTTT
CDR3: CASSLGIDTSTDTQYF
J: TRBJ2-3
D: -
size: -
V: TRBV11-3

DNA: TGTGCCAGCAGTGAACCCGGACAGGGCCACTATGGCTACACCTTC
CDR3: CASSEPGQGHYGYTF
J: TRBJ1-2
D: TRBD1
size: -
V: TRBV6-1

DNA: TGTGCCAGCAGCTCGAACGGTGGGGGCGTCCAAGAGACCCAGTACTTC
CDR3: CASSSNGGGVQETQYF
J: TRBJ2-5
D: -
size: few
V: TRBV11-2

DNA: TGTGCCACCAGCAGAGAATCAAGAGGGACTGAAGCTTTCTTT
CDR3: CATSRESRGTEAFF
J: TRBJ1-1
D: -
size: -
V: TRBV15

DNA: TGTGCCAGCAGCAATGAGGTGCAGCCCCAGCATTTT
CDR3: CASSNEVQPQHF
J: TRBJ1-5
D: -
size: once
V: TRBV5-5

DNA: TGTGCCAGCTCACCGGGACAGGGACCTAATGAAAAACTGTTTTTT
CDR3: CASSPGQGPNEKLFF
J: TRBJ1-4
D: TRBD1
size: -
V: TRBV18